The present TCR beta chain was sequenced within a study of blood T cell repertoires in COVID-19. The overall study: Nucleic acid was either cDNA or gDNA, and it came from T cells, B-cell-depleted T cells, or PBMCs.

Original methodology: Reference gene primer amplification gave nucleated cell count estimates. Profiling relied on immunoSEQ multiplex PCR, and the TCRdb table lists in-frame clones only, not all of them. V, J and clone size reflect that table, while D and trimming were determined from the DNA. The sample records tens of thousands of clones, over 80% being singletons. The CDR3 is 13 residues long. V was pared by 1 base and J by 4 bases, with 8 bases between. Germline loops: CDR1 SEHNR, CDR2 FQNEAQ (reference sequence). This TCR came from a middle-aged man with acute or convalescent COVID-19. Sequenced: peripheral blood. The chain has TRBV7-9 and TRBJ2-7; no definite D call. As DNA, the CDR3 is TGTGCCAGCAGCTTAGGGCCGTCTTACGAGCAGTACTTC. It translates to CASSLGPSYEQYF. Full variable domain (remainder filled in from reference TRBV7-9 and TRBJ2-7): DTGVSQNPRHKITKRGQNVTFRCDPISEHNRLYWYRQTLGQGPEFLTYFQNEAQLEKSRLLSDRFSAERPKGSFSTLEIQRTEQGDSAMYLCASSLGPSYEQYFGPGTRLTVT.